The 7 T cell receptor beta chains reported below all come from one sample, sequenced in a study of T cell responses to AZD1222 COVID-19 vaccine. Profiling relied on immunoSEQ multiplex PCR, and the TCRdb table lists in-frame clones only, not all of them. The sample records roughly 150,000 clones, 88% being singletons. The sequenced sample was peripheral blood, obtained on day 0 of AZD1222 vaccination. These receptors were taken from an adult in good health.

The rearrangement uses TRBV9 and TRBJ2-2, with unresolved D. CDR3 size: 13 residues. Looked up from germline, CDR1 is SGDLS and CDR2 is YYNGEE. V was cut by 6 bases and J by 4 bases, with 10 bases left in between. In DNA form, the CDR3 reads TGTGCCAGCACCTCTACAGCCACCGGGGAGCTGTTTTTT. Amino acids: CASTSTATGELFF. Filled out from reference TRBV9 and TRBJ2-2, the complete variable domain reads DSGVTQTPKHLITATGQRVTLRCSPRSGDLSVYWYQQSLDQGLQFLIQYYNGEERAKGNILERFSAQQFPDLHSELNLSSLELGDSALYFCASTSTATGELFFGEGSRLTVL.

The rearrangement joins TRBV5-1 to TRBJ1-2, with 7 bases lining up with TRBD1. Germline V gives CDR1 SGHRS, CDR2 YFSETQ. V lost 4 bases and J lost 1; bases outside the gene matches: 4. The CDR3 contains 14 residues. The CDR3 protein is CASSLRQGNYGYTF. CDR3 nucleotide sequence: TGCGCCAGCAGCCTGCGACAGGGTAACTATGGCTACACCTTC.

The chain has TRBV14 and TRBJ1-4; 8 bases agree with TRBD1. Germline V gene lookup returns CDR1 SGHDN and CDR2 FVKESK. After removal of 1 base from V and 8 bases from J, the junction contained 6 bases not matched to a gene. The CDR3 covers 15 residues. CDR3 DNA: TGTGCCAGCAGCCAAGGCAGGGGGCTCTACGAAAAACTGTTTTTT. Translated, it gives CASSQGRGLYEKLFF.

The V and J genes are TRBV28 and TRBJ1-2; unclear D gene. Trimming shortened V by 5 bases and J by 4 bases, and 14 bases separated the two germline ends. The V gene's germline CDR1 is MDHEN and CDR2 SYDVKM. CDR3 size: 14 residues. CDR3 loop: CASSPGLWVYGYTF. The CDR3 bases are TGTGCCAGCAGTCCCGGACTTTGGGTCTATGGCTACACCTTC.

Judged by abundance, this clone is medium-sized. The rearrangement links TRBV11-2 to TRBJ2-1, with 13 bases matching TRBD2. CDR3 size: 18 residues. V shed 7 bases and J 3 bases; nucleotides not matched to a gene: 12. Per the germline V gene, CDR1 is SGHAT and CDR2 is FQNNGV. CDR3 nucleotides: TGTGCCAGCACCCTTTACAGGACTAGCGGGAGTAGCTACAATGAGCAGTTCTTC. Protein: CASTLYRTSGSSYNEQFF.

The chain joins TRBV7-3 to TRBJ1-1, with 7 positions matching TRBD1. The germline V gene has CDR1 SGHTA and CDR2 FQGTGA. This CDR3 has 14 amino acids. V dropped 4 bases and J dropped 6; count of bases not matched to a gene: 8. CDR3 sequence: CASSSKPGTAEAFF. DNA of the CDR3: TGTGCCAGCAGCTCTAAACCGGGGACAGCTGAAGCTTTCTTT.

The genes are TRBV6-5 and TRBJ1-6, with 10 bases lining up with TRBD1. V gave up 6 bases and J gave up 8 bases; unmatched junction bases: 4. The CDR3 is 14 residues long. CDR1 and CDR2 (germline): MNHEY, SVGAGI. The CDR3 reads CASRRTGGYSPLHF. The CDR3 nucleotides are TGTGCCAGCAGACGGACAGGGGGGTATTCACCCCTCCACTTT.